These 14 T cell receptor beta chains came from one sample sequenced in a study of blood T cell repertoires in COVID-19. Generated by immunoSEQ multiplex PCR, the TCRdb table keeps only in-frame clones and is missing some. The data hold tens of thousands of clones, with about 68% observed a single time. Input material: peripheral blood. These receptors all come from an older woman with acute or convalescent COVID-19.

Here the CDR3 reads CASSKQAGSSYNEQFF. CDR3 DNA sequence: TGTGCCAGTAGTAAGCAGGCGGGGTCTTCCTACAATGAGCAGTTCTTC. The gene calls are TRBV19 and TRBJ2-1; tentative D call: TRBD2 (6 bases). The V end was cut by 4 bases, the J end by 1 base, with 14 bases between. Germline loops: CDR1 LNHDA, CDR2 SQIVND (reference sequence). The CDR3 covers 16 residues. Complete variable domain (other parts from reference TRBV19 and TRBJ2-1): DGGITQSPKYLFRKEGQNVTLSCEQNLNHDAMYWYRQDPGQGLRLIYYSQIVNDFQKGDIAEGYSVSREKKESFPLTVTSAQKNPTAFYLCASSKQAGSSYNEQFFGPGTRLTVL.

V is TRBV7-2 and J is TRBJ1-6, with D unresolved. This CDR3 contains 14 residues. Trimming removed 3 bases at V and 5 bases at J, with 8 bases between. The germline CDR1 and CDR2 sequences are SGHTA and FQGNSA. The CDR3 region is CASSFGVNNSPLHF. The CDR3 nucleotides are TGTGCCAGCAGCTTCGGTGTGAATAATTCACCCCTCCACTTT.

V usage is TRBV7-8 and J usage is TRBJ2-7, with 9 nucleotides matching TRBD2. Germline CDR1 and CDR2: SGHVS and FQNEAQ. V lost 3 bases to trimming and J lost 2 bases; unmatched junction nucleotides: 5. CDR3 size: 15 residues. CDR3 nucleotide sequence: TGTGCCAGCAGCTTCAGACTAGCGGAAACCTACGAGCAGTACTTC. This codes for CASSFRLAETYEQYF.

The CDR3 nucleotides are TGTGCCAGTAGTATGCCTAGCGGGGGGGACGGGGAGCTGTTTTTT. Protein: CASSMPSGGDGELFF. The chain links TRBV19 to TRBJ2-2; 12 positions agree with TRBD2. Per the germline V gene, CDR1 is LNHDA and CDR2 is SQIVND (reference sequence). This CDR3 spans 15 amino acids. The V and J ends lost 3 bases and 7 bases, in that order; junction bases with no gene match: 3.

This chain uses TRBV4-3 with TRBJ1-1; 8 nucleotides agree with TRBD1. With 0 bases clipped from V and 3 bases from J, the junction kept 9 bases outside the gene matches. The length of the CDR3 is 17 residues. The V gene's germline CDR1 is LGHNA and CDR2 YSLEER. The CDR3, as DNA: TGCGCCAGCAGCCAAGATCGGCAGGGGGCATCTTACACTGAAGCTTTCTTT. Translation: CASSQDRQGASYTEAFF.

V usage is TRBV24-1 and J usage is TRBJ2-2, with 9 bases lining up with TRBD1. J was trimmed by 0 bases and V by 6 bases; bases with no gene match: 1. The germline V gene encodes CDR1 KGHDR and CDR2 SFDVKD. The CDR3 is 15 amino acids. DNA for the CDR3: TGTGCCACCAGTCGGGACAGGGCGAACACCGGGGAGCTGTTTTTT. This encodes CATSRDRANTGELFF.

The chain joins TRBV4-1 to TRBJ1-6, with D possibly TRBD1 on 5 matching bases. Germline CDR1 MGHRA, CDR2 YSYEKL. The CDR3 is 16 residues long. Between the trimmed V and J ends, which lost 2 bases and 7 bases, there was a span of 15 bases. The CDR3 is CASSQNPAGLNSPLHF. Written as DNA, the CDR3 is TGCGCCAGCAGCCAAAATCCTGCAGGGCTGAATTCACCCCTCCACTTT.

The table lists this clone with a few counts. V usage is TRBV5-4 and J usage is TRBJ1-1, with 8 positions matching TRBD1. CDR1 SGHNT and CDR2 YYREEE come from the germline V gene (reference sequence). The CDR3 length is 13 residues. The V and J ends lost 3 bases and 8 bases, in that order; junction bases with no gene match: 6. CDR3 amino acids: CASSWHGTGEAFF. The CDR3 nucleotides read TGTGCCAGCAGCTGGCACGGGACAGGAGAAGCTTTCTTT.

The CDR3 loop is CASSLGGAGETQYF. The CDR3 bases are TGTGCCAGCAGCCTTGGGGGGGCCGGGGAGACCCAGTACTTC. The V call is TRBV11-3, the J call TRBJ2-5, with TRBD2 as a possible D gene (7 bases). The CDR3 length is 14 residues. CDR1 SGHNT and CDR2 YENEEA come from the germline V gene. Trimming removed 5 bases from V and 5 bases from J, with 15 bases in between. Filled out from reference TRBV11-3 and TRBJ2-5, the complete variable domain reads EAGVVQSPRYKIIEKKQPVAFWCNPISGHNTLYWYLQNLGQGPELLIRYENEEAVDDSQLPKDRFSAERLKGVDSTLKIQPAELGDSAVYLCASSLGGAGETQYFGPGTRLLVL.

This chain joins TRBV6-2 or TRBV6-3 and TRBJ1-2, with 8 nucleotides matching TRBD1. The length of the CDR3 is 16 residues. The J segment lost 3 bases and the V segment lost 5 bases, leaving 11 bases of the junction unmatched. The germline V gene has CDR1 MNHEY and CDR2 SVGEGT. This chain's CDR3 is CASSRQGSTQDYGYTF. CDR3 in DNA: TGTGCCAGCAGTCGACAGGGGTCTACCCAGGACTATGGCTACACCTTC.

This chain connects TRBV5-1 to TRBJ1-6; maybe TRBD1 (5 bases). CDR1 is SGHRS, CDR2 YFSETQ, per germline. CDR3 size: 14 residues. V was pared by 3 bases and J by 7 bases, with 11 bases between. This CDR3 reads CASSYQGRNSPLHF. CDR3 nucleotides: TGCGCCAGCAGCTATCAGGGAAGGAATTCACCCCTCCACTTT.

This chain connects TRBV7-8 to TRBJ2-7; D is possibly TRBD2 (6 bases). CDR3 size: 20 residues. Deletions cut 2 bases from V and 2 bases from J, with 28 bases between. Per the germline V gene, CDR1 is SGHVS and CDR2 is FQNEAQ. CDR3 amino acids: CASSLSGGVLKLAATYEQYF. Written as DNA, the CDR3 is TGTGCCAGCAGCTTATCTGGAGGGGTCCTGAAACTAGCCGCTACCTACGAGCAGTACTTC.

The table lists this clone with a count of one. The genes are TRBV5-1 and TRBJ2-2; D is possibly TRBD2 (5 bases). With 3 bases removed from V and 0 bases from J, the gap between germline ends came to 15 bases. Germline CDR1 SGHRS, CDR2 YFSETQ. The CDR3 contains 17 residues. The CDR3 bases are TGCGCCAGCAGCTCCGAGGGCCGACCTCCGAACACCGGGGAGCTGTTTTTT. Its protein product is CASSSEGRPPNTGELFF.

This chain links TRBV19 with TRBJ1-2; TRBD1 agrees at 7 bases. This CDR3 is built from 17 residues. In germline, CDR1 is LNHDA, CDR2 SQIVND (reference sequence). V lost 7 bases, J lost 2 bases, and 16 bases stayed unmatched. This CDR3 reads CASTPRGWDSFNYGYTF. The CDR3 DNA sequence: TGTGCCAGTACCCCCCGCGGTTGGGACAGTTTCAACTATGGCTACACCTTC.